The 6 T cell receptor beta chains in this list originate from one sample, sequenced in a study of T cell clonotyping in hematopoietic cell transplantation. Only in-frame clones appear in the TCRdb table, and some are missing; sequencing was by immunoSEQ multiplex PCR. The sample records roughly 6,000 clones, under 90% being singletons. The specimen was peripheral blood mononuclear cells, collected 100 days after allogeneic stem cell transplant. These receptors were obtained from a male patient aged 40 to 55 who had an allogeneic stem cell transplant from an unrelated donor, so the T cells may come from the graft donor. Some clones in this sample may be carry-over from other donors' samples.

The genes are TRBV2 and TRBJ1-1, with unresolved D. Per the germline V gene, CDR1 is SNHLY and CDR2 is FYNNEI. V was pared by 6 bases and J by 0 bases, with 8 bases between. This CDR3 contains 13 residues. The CDR3 coding sequence is TGTGCCAGCAGAAAGGATTTGAACACTGAAGCTTTCTTT. Translation gives CASRKDLNTEAFF. Full variable domain (remainder filled in from reference TRBV2 and TRBJ1-1): EPEVTQTPSHQVTQMGQEVILRCVPISNHLYFYWYRQILGQKVEFLVSFYNNEISEKSEIFDDQFSVERPDGSNFTLKIRSTKLEDSAMYFCASRKDLNTEAFFGQGTRLTVV.

The V call is TRBV6-5, the J call TRBJ2-7, with 9 bases fitting TRBD2. The CDR3 runs 15 residues. The V gene's germline CDR1 is MNHEY and CDR2 SVGAGI. Unmatched junction bases numbered 4, after V lost 2 bases and J lost 2 bases. CDR3 amino acids: CASSYILAGPYEQYF. The CDR3, as DNA: TGTGCCAGCAGTTACATACTAGCGGGCCCCTACGAGCAGTACTTC.

The V gene is TRBV19, the J gene TRBJ1-5; perhaps TRBD1 as D (6 bases). The CDR3 is 16 amino acids. V was shortened by 6 bases and J by 4 bases, with 19 bases between the two germline ends. Germline CDR1 and CDR2: LNHDA and SQIVND (reference sequence). CDR3 coding DNA: TGTGCCAGTAGCCTCGCGGGGGGGACACTAAATCAGCCCCAGCATTTT. Its translation: CASSLAGGTLNQPQHF.

This clone appeared once. The chain uses TRBV19 and TRBJ1-3; D remains ambiguous. CDR3 size: 15 residues. Germline-derived CDR1 and CDR2 are LNHDA and SQIVND (reference sequence). Deletions cut 10 bases from V and 0 bases from J, with 16 bases between. The CDR3 DNA sequence: TGTGCCACTCTGGACTCTAAGAGCTCTGGAAACACCATATATTTT. As protein: CATLDSKSSGNTIYF.

The chain joins TRBV29-1 to TRBJ1-2; D might be TRBD1 (5 bases). Between the trimmed V and J ends, which lost 4 bases and 7 bases, there was a span of 16 bases. The CDR3 loop spans 13 amino acids. Germline lookup yields CDR1 SQVTM and CDR2 ANQGSEA. CDR3 region: CSVVDPGTGGYTF. The CDR3 region has the DNA TGCAGCGTTGTCGACCCAGGGACGGGTGGCTACACCTTC.

V is TRBV19 and J is TRBJ2-7, with 7 bases lining up with TRBD1. Germline CDR1 LNHDA, CDR2 SQIVND (reference sequence). V lost 5 bases, J lost 3 bases, and 7 bases stayed unmatched. CDR3 size: 14 residues. Here the CDR3 DNA reads TGTGCCAGTAGTTTTACCGGACAGGACTACGAGCAGTACTTC. Translation: CASSFTGQDYEQYF.